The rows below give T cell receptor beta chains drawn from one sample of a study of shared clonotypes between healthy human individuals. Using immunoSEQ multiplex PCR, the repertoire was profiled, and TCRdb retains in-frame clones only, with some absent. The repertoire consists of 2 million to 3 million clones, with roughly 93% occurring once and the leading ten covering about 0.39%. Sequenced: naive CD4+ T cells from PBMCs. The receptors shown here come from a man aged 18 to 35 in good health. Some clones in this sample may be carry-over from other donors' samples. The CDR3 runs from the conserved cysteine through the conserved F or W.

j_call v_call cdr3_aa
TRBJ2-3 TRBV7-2 CASSLGTGGYRTQYF
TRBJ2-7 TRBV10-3 CAANPGGSLVNEQYF
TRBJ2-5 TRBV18 CASSNIGGLAPEETQYF
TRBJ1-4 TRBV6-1 CASSEQWTANEKLFF
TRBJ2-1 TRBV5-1 CASSLPQLAGRLDEQFF
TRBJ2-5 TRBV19 CASSTIERETQYF
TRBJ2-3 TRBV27 CASSHRMGQGVNDTQYF
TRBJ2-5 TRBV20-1 CSARTQETQYF
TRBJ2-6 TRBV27 CASSSANPGANVLTF
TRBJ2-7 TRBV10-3 CAIRGTSGRNEQYF
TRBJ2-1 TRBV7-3 CASSLTRGSYNEQFF
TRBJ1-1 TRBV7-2 CASSLAASQHTEAFF
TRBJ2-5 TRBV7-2 CASSFPGQETQYF
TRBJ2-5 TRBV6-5 CASSYLGHDETQYF
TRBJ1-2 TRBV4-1 CASSQTAGENYGYTF
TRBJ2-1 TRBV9 CASSVVASGPYNEQFF
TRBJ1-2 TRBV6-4 CATQLVRNYGYTF